Described below is a single T cell receptor beta chain sequence and its context. Unmatched junction bases numbered 8, after V lost 5 bases and J lost 3 bases. Looked up from germline, CDR1 is KGHDR and CDR2 is SFDVKD. The CDR3 contains 15 residues. This sample was included in a study of blood T cell repertoires in COVID-19. In the study overall: COVID-19 samples from acute and convalescent phases originated in the United States, Italy and Spain. T cells, B-cell-depleted T cells, or PBMCs provided the cDNA or gDNA that served as material.

Original processing methods: It was from reference gene primer amplification that nucleated cell counts were estimated. Using immunoSEQ multiplex PCR, the repertoire was profiled, and TCRdb retains in-frame clones only, with some absent. The V and J calls and clone size were taken over from that table, and D and trimming were inferred from the DNA. The sample has about 270,000 clones, approximately 89% seen once; the top ten hold just under 9%. This chain links TRBV24-1 with TRBJ2-7; TRBD1 agrees at 8 bases. The sample comprised peripheral blood. This TCR derives from a middle-aged man with active or convalescent COVID-19. CDR3 nucleotide sequence: TGTGCCACCAGTGCTTCCGGACAGGGCCTCTACGAGCAGTACTTC. It codes for CATSASGQGLYEQYF.